The 4 T cell receptor beta chains below come from one sample, sequenced in a study of blood T cell repertoires in COVID-19. Profiling relied on immunoSEQ multiplex PCR, and the TCRdb table lists in-frame clones only, not all of them. Among 130,000 to 150,000 clones listed, under 85% were seen once. Sequenced input: peripheral blood. The receptor set was obtained from a human donor in a cohort sampled during active COVID-19.

The V gene is TRBV7-2, the J gene TRBJ2-1; 9 bases match TRBD2. This CDR3 is built from 13 residues. The junction had 6 bases not matched to a gene; V was cut back by 5 bases and J by 10 bases. Germline V gene data show CDR1 as SGHTA and CDR2 as FQGNSA. Written as DNA, the CDR3 is TGTGCCAGCAGCAAAGGGACTAGCTCGGAGCAGTTCTTC. Protein: CASSKGTSSEQFF.

This chain connects TRBV19 to TRBJ2-2; TRBD1 agrees at 10 bases. The CDR3 is 15 residues long. With V trimmed by 7 bases and J by 5 bases, 7 bases remained unmatched. Germline CDR1 LNHDA, CDR2 SQIVND (reference sequence). DNA for the CDR3: TGTGCCAGTAAGGACAGGGGGTTACTAACCGGGGAGCTGTTTTTT. Residues: CASKDRGLLTGELFF.

V gene TRBV6-1 combines with J gene TRBJ2-7, with 9 bases matching TRBD1. The germline gives CDR1 MNHNS, CDR2 SASEGT. This CDR3 is built from 15 residues. With 2 bases clipped from V and 0 bases from J, the junction kept 2 bases outside the gene matches. The DNA of the CDR3 is TGTGCCAGCAGTGAAACGGGACAGGGCTCCTACGAGCAGTACTTC. Protein sequence: CASSETGQGSYEQYF.

The gene calls are TRBV5-1 and TRBJ2-2; D possibly corresponds to TRBD2 (7 bases). Trimming left V 0 bases short and J 0 bases short, with 15 bases between. Germline CDR1 is SGHRS and CDR2 is YFSETQ. CDR3 size: 18 residues. Written as DNA, the CDR3 is TGCGCCAGCAGCTTGGCCCTGCGGGGGCCGTCGAACACCGGGGAGCTGTTTTTT. Translation gives CASSLALRGPSNTGELFF.